A single sample gave rise to the 21 T cell receptor beta chains below, sequenced in a study of blood T cell repertoires in COVID-19. Sequenced by immunoSEQ multiplex PCR; TCRdb stores in-frame clones only, minus some. The profile shows about 190,000 clones, around four fifths of them singletons. The sequenced sample was peripheral blood. The receptors were gathered from a woman aged 40 to 50 with acute or convalescent COVID-19.

The chain recombines TRBV10-3 with TRBJ2-7; 8 nucleotides agree with TRBD2. CDR1 ENHRY and CDR2 SYGVKD come from the germline V gene. V trimming: 7 bases; J trimming: 6 bases; junction bases outside the gene matches: 14. This CDR3 has 15 amino acids. CDR3 amino acids: CAITEGAGGIGEQYF. In DNA, the CDR3 is TGTGCCATCACCGAAGGGGCGGGAGGTATAGGCGAGCAGTACTTC.

The chain is built from TRBV6-5 and TRBJ2-5, with 10 nucleotides matching TRBD1. With V trimmed by 7 bases and J by 4 bases, 6 bases remained unmatched. Germline V gene lookup returns CDR1 MNHEY and CDR2 SVGAGI. The CDR3 has 14 residues. The CDR3 DNA reads as TGTGCCAGCACCAGCTGGGACAGGGGAGAGACCCAGTACTTC. It is translated as CASTSWDRGETQYF.

The gene calls are TRBV20-1 and TRBJ2-2; unclear D gene. V was cut by 5 bases and J by 7 bases, with 8 bases left in between. This CDR3 has 11 residues. Germline-derived CDR1 and CDR2 are DFQATT and SNEGSKA (reference sequence). CDR3 sequence reads: CSASNVGELFF. The CDR3 bases are TGCAGTGCTTCTAACGTCGGGGAGCTGTTTTTT.

CDR3 in DNA: TGCGCCAGCAGCCACTCTGGACCGGGACTAGCGGGGGGGCCTGAGGATACGCAGTATTTT. Amino acids: CASSHSGPGLAGGPEDTQYF. This rearrangement joins TRBV4-1 to TRBJ2-3; 16 nucleotides agree with TRBD2. Per germline, CDR1 MGHRA and CDR2 YSYEKL. After removal of 3 bases from V and 6 bases from J, the junction contained 15 bases not matched to a gene. The CDR3 runs to 20 residues.

This clone came up once. The V and J genes are TRBV28 and TRBJ1-4; D call uncertain. Germline-derived CDR1 and CDR2 are MDHEN and SYDVKM. The V end lost 5 bases, the J end lost 5 bases, and 24 bases lay between the germline ends. The CDR3 is 18 residues long. CDR3 amino acids: CASSAGKPGYKGNEKLFF. The CDR3 nucleotides read TGTGCCAGCAGTGCCGGGAAACCCGGATACAAAGGGAATGAAAAACTGTTTTTT.

The chain recombines TRBV6-2 or TRBV6-3 with TRBJ2-3; 13 bases are shared with TRBD2. Per germline, CDR1 MNHEY and CDR2 SVGEGT. There are 16 residues in the CDR3. Trimming at V came to 6 bases and at J to 8 bases, leaving 11 bases not matched to a gene. Here the CDR3 DNA reads TGTGCCAGCAGCCCCGGGACTAGCGGGACCTCACCTACGCAGTATTTT. Protein: CASSPGTSGTSPTQYF.

Comments on this clone: The same CDR3 can be traced to other DNA sequences in this sample. V gene TRBV7-9 combines with J gene TRBJ2-5; D might be TRBD2 (6 bases). The CDR3 runs to 14 residues. Germline values: CDR1 SEHNR, CDR2 FQNEAQ (reference sequence). V was cut by 1 base and J by 5 bases, with 11 bases left in between. This CDR3 is CASSLVSGGETQYF. The CDR3 DNA reads as TGTGCCAGCAGCTTAGTTTCCGGAGGGGAGACCCAGTACTTC.

V usage is TRBV30 and J usage is TRBJ1-5; 8 positions agree with TRBD1. The trim removed 2 bases at V and 0 bases at J, leaving 6 bases unmatched. The CDR3 length is 16 residues. Germline V gene lookup returns CDR1 GTSNPN and CDR2 SVGIG (reference sequence). CDR3 residues: CAWSSGQAYSNQPQHF. The CDR3 nucleotides are TGTGCCTGGAGTTCGGGACAGGCTTATAGCAATCAGCCCCAGCATTTT.

This chain joins TRBV2 and TRBJ1-3; the D is unclear. Deletions cut 4 bases from V and 0 bases from J, with 4 bases between. The germline V gene has CDR1 SNHLY and CDR2 FYNNEI. This CDR3 region has 13 residues. CDR3 in amino acids: CASSGNSGNTIYF. The CDR3 DNA reads TGTGCCAGCAGTGGTAACTCTGGAAACACCATATATTTT.

This clone appeared a single time. Other nucleotide sequences in the sample specify the same CDR3. The chain links TRBV29-1 to TRBJ2-7; possible D gene TRBD2, 6 bases. The CDR3 is 14 amino acids. The germline CDR1 and CDR2 sequences are SQVTM and ANQGSEA. The germline V and J ends were trimmed by 3 bases and 3 bases, with 15 bases remaining between them. The DNA for the CDR3 is TGCAGCGTTGAGCTGCGGGACCGGCGCTACGAGCAGTACTTC. Residues: CSVELRDRRYEQYF.

The chain employs TRBV28 and TRBJ1-2, with 8 bases lining up with TRBD1. The CDR3 runs to 15 residues. V was clipped by 6 bases and J by 4 bases; unmatched bases: 10. Germline loops: CDR1 MDHEN, CDR2 SYDVKM. CDR3 sequence (DNA): TGTGCCAGCAGCCCGCCAGGGGGCTCCCTCTATGGCTACACCTTC. It yields the protein CASSPPGGSLYGYTF.

V gene TRBV7-9 combines with J gene TRBJ2-5; 7 bases fit TRBD2. This CDR3 region has 14 residues. Germline CDR1 and CDR2: SEHNR and FQNEAQ (reference sequence). After removal of 5 bases from V and 1 base from J, the junction contained 4 bases not matched to a gene. The CDR3 region has the DNA TGTGCCAGCAGCCGAATAGCGGGCCAAGAGACCCAGTACTTC. This gives the protein CASSRIAGQETQYF.

The rearrangement links TRBV19 to TRBJ2-2; 8 bases are a match to TRBD1. The CDR3 consists of 16 residues. Germline V gives CDR1 LNHDA, CDR2 SQIVND (reference sequence). J lost 6 bases, V lost 2 bases, and 8 bases had no gene match. The CDR3 sequence: CASSILPGGVAGELFF. The CDR3 nucleotides read TGTGCCAGTAGTATACTCCCAGGGGGCGTCGCCGGGGAGCTGTTTTTT.

This clone came up once. The V and J genes are TRBV14 and TRBJ1-5; D not certain. The CDR3 extends over 13 amino acids. The V end lost 9 bases, the J end lost 2 bases, and 11 bases lay between the germline ends. The germline gives CDR1 SGHDN, CDR2 FVKESK. In DNA form, the CDR3 reads TGTGCCAGATTTTGCGGGGGCAATCAGCCCCAGCATTTT. Translated: CARFCGGNQPQHF.

The CDR3 DNA sequence: TGTGCCAGCATTGGCGGCCGAATCTATGGCTACACCTTC. Protein product: CASIGGRIYGYTF. The V and J genes are TRBV6-5 and TRBJ1-2; D is unresolved. CDR1 is MNHEY, CDR2 SVGAGI, per germline. The CDR3 has 13 residues. V dropped 7 bases and J dropped 4 bases, with 13 bases sitting between them.

The J gene is TRBJ1-6, the V gene TRBV27, with D unresolved. The CDR3 is 14 amino acids. Trimming removed 3 bases at V and 8 bases at J, with 11 bases between. The V gene's germline CDR1 is MNHEY and CDR2 SMNVEV (reference sequence). In DNA, the CDR3 is TGTGCCAGCAGTTTCGTAGGCCGGGATTCACCCCTCCACTTT. Its protein product is CASSFVGRDSPLHF.

V gene TRBV7-9 combines with J gene TRBJ2-7; no reliable D call. The CDR3 has 13 residues. V dropped 5 bases and J dropped 2 bases, with 10 bases sitting between them. CDR1 and CDR2 from the germline V gene are SEHNR and FQNEAQ (reference sequence). The CDR3 DNA follows: TGTGCCAGCAGCCTTGACACGACCTACGAGCAGTACTTC. This encodes CASSLDTTYEQYF.

The rearrangement uses TRBV10-3 and TRBJ2-7; 8 positions match TRBD1. The ends lost 0 bases at V and 6 bases at J; junction bases unmatched: 7. CDR3 size: 15 residues. CDR1 and CDR2 (germline): ENHRY, SYGVKD. CDR3 sequence reads: CAISESGGRGREQYF. Written as DNA, the CDR3 is TGTGCCATCAGTGAGTCAGGTGGCAGGGGGCGCGAGCAGTACTTC.

This clone showed up just once. This chain uses TRBV5-1 with TRBJ2-3; tentative D call: TRBD2 (5 bases). V gave up 3 bases and J gave up 1 base, with 9 bases separating them. Germline V gene lookup returns CDR1 SGHRS and CDR2 YFSETQ. The CDR3 spans 14 residues. This CDR3 is CASSSWTGTDTQYF. The CDR3 coding sequence is TGCGCCAGCAGCTCCTGGACTGGCACAGATACGCAGTATTTT.

This clone was counted a few times. CDR3 coding DNA: TGTGCCAGCAGCGTACAGGGGATTAACTATGGCTACACCTTC. Its protein product is CASSVQGINYGYTF. The genes are TRBV5-6 and TRBJ1-2, with 7 bases matching TRBD1. Germline CDR1 SGHDT, CDR2 YYEEEE. The CDR3 runs 14 residues. After removal of 4 bases from V and 1 base from J, the junction contained 4 bases not matched to a gene.

This clone came up once. The genes are TRBV18 and TRBJ1-4; possibly TRBD1 for D (6 bases). Germline values: CDR1 KGHSH, CDR2 LQKENI. The germline V and J ends were trimmed by 6 bases and 7 bases, with 15 bases remaining between them. This CDR3 contains 14 residues. The CDR3 spells CASSPLGAGEKLFF. The CDR3 DNA reads TGTGCCAGCTCCCCTTTGGGGGCTGGTGAAAAACTGTTTTTT.